This TCR beta chain appears in the sequencing data of a study of shared clonotypes between healthy human individuals. Study observations and caveats: Relative to their counterparts shared across all four donors, non-shared clonotypes exhibited diminished generation probabilities.

CD45RO-negative CD8 cells positively selected for CCR7 made up the naive population, which excluded terminally differentiated effector memory CD45RA+ cells. Clones were sequenced by immunoSEQ multiplex PCR, and TCRdb holds only the in-frame ones, with some missing. The data hold over 2,000,000 clones, with around 93% observed a single time. As to this clone: Its antigen is undetermined.

CDR1 is LNHDA, CDR2 SQIVND, per germline (reference sequence). CDR3 length: 10 amino acids. Trimming shortened V by 8 bases and J by 8 bases, and 9 bases separated the two germline ends. The chain couples TRBV19 to TRBJ1-1; D unresolved. The specimen was naive CD8+ T cells from PBMCs. The sequence came from a man younger than 35 in good health. Some clones in this sample may be carry-over from other donors' samples. Written as DNA, the CDR3 is TGTGCCAGTCAGGCAGCCGAAGCTTTCTTT. It specifies CASQAAEAFF.